This T cell receptor beta chain was retrieved from a study of T cell responses to AZD1222 COVID-19 vaccine. Findings and limits, study-wide: Among the donors, most were white British and more were female, and clonal diversity was possibly underestimated. Two doses of AZD1222 preceded a rise in Spike-specific TCR breadth and depth.

To note about this clone: Its antigen is as yet unknown.

The CDR3 has 13 amino acids. The germline V and J ends were trimmed by 2 bases and 0 bases, with 4 bases remaining between them. CDR1 is MRHNA and CDR2 is SNTAGT in the germline V gene. The data were produced by immunoSEQ multiplex PCR, yet TCRdb's version contains in-frame clones alone and is incomplete. The data contain just under 150,000 clones, more than 70% of them singletons. This specimen was peripheral blood, taken 28 days after the second AZD1222 dose. This receptor was obtained from an adult who received the AZD1222 COVID-19 vaccine. The V call is TRBV6-4, the J call TRBJ1-1, with no clear D. The CDR3 is CASSDGLNTEAFF. The CDR3 nucleotides are TGTGCCAGCAGTGACGGACTGAACACTGAAGCTTTCTTT.